The 4 T cell receptor beta chains reported below all come from one sample, sequenced in a study of blood T cell repertoires in COVID-19. Profiled with immunoSEQ multiplex PCR; TCRdb holds only in-frame clones, not every one. Of fewer than 450,000 clones listed, approximately 88% are singletons. The sequencing sample was made of PBMCs or T cells enriched from blood (not recorded which). These receptors came from a woman aged 35 to 49 with acute COVID-19.

The J gene is TRBJ1-1, the V gene TRBV5-4; TRBD1 matches 8 bases. In germline, CDR1 is SGHNT, CDR2 YYREEE (reference sequence). The length of the CDR3 is 13 residues. Germline trimming cut 4 bases from V and 6 bases from J; bases unmatched to any gene: 5. CDR3 sequence: CASSSGTGAEAFF. The CDR3 bases are TGTGCCAGCAGCAGTGGGACAGGAGCTGAAGCTTTCTTT.

The chain employs TRBV2 and TRBJ2-1; a weak D match, TRBD1 (5 bases). Germline lookup yields CDR1 SNHLY and CDR2 FYNNEI. Between the trimmed V and J ends, which lost 5 bases and 5 bases, there was a span of 7 bases. The CDR3 runs to 12 residues. The CDR3 region is CASSWGDNEQFF. The CDR3, as DNA: TGTGCCAGCAGTTGGGGCGACAATGAGCAGTTCTTC.

The chain recombines TRBV9 with TRBJ2-3; 7 bases agree with TRBD1. This CDR3 contains 15 residues. Germline V CDR1 and CDR2: SGDLS, YYNGEE. V lost 0 bases to trimming and J lost 4 bases; unmatched junction nucleotides: 5. CDR3 residues: CASSVEGRGSDTQYF. The CDR3 DNA is TGTGCCAGCAGCGTAGAGGGCAGGGGGTCAGATACGCAGTATTTT.

This rearrangement joins TRBV12-5 to TRBJ2-7, with TRBD1 matching over 9 bases. The trim removed 2 bases at V and 4 bases at J, leaving 6 bases unmatched. This CDR3 has 15 residues. From germline, CDR1 is LGHNT and CDR2 FRNRAP. In DNA form, the CDR3 reads TGTGCTAGTGGTTTGACCGGGACAGGGTCATACGAGCAGTACTTC. It encodes CASGLTGTGSYEQYF.